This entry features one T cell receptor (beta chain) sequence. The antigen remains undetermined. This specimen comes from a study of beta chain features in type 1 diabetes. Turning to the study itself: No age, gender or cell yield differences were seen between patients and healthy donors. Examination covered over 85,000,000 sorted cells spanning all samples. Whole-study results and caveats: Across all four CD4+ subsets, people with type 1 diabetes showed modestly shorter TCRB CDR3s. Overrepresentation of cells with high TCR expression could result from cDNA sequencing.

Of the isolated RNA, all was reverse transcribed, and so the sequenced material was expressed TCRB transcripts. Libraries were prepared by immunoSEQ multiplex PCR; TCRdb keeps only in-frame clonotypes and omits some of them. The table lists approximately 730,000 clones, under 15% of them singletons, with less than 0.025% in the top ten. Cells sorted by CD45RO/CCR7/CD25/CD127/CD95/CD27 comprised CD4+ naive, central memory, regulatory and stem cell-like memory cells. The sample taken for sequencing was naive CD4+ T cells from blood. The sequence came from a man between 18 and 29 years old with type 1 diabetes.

Here the CDR3 DNA reads TGTGCCAGCAGTGATAGGGGGACGGGCCAAGAGACCCAGTACTTC. It specifies CASSDRGTGQETQYF. The chain has TRBV2 and TRBJ2-5, with D maybe TRBD1 (6 bases). There are 15 residues in the CDR3. The germline V gene encodes CDR1 SNHLY and CDR2 FYNNEI. Trimming shortened V by 3 bases and J by 1 base, and 12 bases separated the two germline ends.